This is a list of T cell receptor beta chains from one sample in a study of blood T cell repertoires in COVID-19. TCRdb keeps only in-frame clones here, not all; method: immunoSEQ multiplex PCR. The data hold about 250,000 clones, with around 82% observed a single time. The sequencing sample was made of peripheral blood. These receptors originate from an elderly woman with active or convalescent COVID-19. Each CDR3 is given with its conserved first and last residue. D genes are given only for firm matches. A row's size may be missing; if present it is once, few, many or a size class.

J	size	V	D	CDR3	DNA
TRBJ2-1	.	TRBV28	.	CASITHTYNEQFF	TGTGCCAGCATAACCCACACCTACAATGAGCAGTTCTTC
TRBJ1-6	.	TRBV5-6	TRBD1	CASSLGQGVYNSPLHF	TGTGCCAGCAGCTTGGGACAGGGGGTCTATAATTCACCCCTCCACTTT
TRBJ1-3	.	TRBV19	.	CASSIGGSYSGNTIYF	TGTGCCAGTAGTATAGGCGGGAGCTACTCTGGAAACACCATATATTTT
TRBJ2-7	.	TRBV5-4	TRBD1	CASSGSGTGGYEQYF	TGTGCCAGCAGCGGATCCGGGACAGGGGGTTACGAGCAGTACTTC
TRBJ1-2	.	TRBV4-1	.	CASSQDLTRSNYGYTF	TGCGCCAGCAGCCAAGATCTTACGCGGTCTAACTATGGCTACACCTTC
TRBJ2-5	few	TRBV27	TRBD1	CASSWGQGGGETQYF	TGTGCCAGCAGTTGGGGACAGGGAGGGGGAGAGACCCAGTACTTC
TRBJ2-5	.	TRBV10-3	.	CAISESTAQETQYF	TGTGCCATCAGTGAATCGACAGCCCAAGAGACCCAGTACTTC
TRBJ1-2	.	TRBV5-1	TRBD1	CASSSTGDLDRVGGYTF	TGCGCCAGCAGCTCCACAGGAGACCTAGACAGGGTCGGCGGCTACACCTTC
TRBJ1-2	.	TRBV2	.	CASSVARESGYTF	TGTGCCAGCAGCGTGGCCCGGGAGTCTGGCTACACCTTC
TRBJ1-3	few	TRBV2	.	CASSIQAPGNTIYF	TGTGCCAGCAGTATACAGGCTCCTGGAAACACCATATATTTT
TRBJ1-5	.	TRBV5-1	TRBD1	CASSQGQGGNQPQHF	TGCGCCAGCAGCCAGGGACAGGGCGGGAATCAGCCCCAGCATTTT
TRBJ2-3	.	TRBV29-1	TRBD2	CSVAIGTSGEDTQYF	TGCAGCGTTGCCATCGGGACTAGCGGGGAGGATACGCAGTATTTT
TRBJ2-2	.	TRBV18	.	CASSLRQGGTGELFF	TGTGCCAGCTCGCTCAGACAGGGAGGCACCGGGGAGCTGTTTTTT
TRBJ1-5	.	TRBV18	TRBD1	CASSPPATGVSNQPQHF	TGTGCCAGCTCACCACCGGCGACAGGGGTGAGCAATCAGCCCCAGCATTTT
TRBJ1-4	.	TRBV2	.	CASTRSRNSATNEKLFF	TGTGCCAGCACCCGATCCAGGAACAGTGCAACTAATGAAAAACTGTTTTTT
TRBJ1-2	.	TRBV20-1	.	CSAPDRPGYTF	TGCAGTGCCCCGGACAGACCAGGCTACACCTTC
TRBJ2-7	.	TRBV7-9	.	CASSLSGSTYEQYF	TGTGCCAGCAGCTTATCAGGCAGTACCTACGAGCAGTACTTC
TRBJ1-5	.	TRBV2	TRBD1	CASSRDRDSQPQHF	TGTGCCAGCAGTAGGGACAGGGATAGTCAGCCCCAGCATTTT
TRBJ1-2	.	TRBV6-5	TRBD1	CATHRGDYGYTF	TGTGCCACCCACAGGGGGGACTATGGCTACACCTTC
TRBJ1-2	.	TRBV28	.	CASSFGQQYGYTF	TGTGCCAGCAGTTTCGGACAGCAATATGGCTACACCTTC
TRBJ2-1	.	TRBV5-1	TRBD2	CASSFTSGGRGDNEQFF	TGCGCCAGCAGCTTTACTAGCGGGGGGCGTGGCGACAATGAGCAGTTCTTC
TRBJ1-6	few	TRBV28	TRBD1	CASSLLGGRSPLHF	TGTGCCAGCAGTCTCCTAGGGGGCAGGTCACCCCTCCACTTT
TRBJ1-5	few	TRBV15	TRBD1	CATSPRDRGSQPQHF	TGTGCCACCAGCCCACGGGACAGGGGTAGTCAGCCCCAGCATTTT
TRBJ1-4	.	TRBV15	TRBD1	CATSSGTDRFNEKLFF	TGTGCCACCAGCAGCGGGACAGACAGATTTAATGAAAAACTGTTTTTT
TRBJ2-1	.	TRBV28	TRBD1	CASSLSGQGGEQFF	TGTGCCAGCAGTTTATCGGGACAGGGCGGTGAGCAGTTCTTC